The 8 T cell receptor beta chains reported below all come from one sample, sequenced in a study of cytomegalovirus exposure and HLA in healthy donors. Libraries were prepared by immunoSEQ multiplex PCR; TCRdb keeps only in-frame clonotypes and omits some of them. The sample gives 200,000 to 250,000 clones, around four fifths of which show up once; about 14% is in the top ten. The sequencing input was PBMCs. The source is a woman younger than 45 in good health and CMV-seropositive.

This chain uses TRBV10-3 with TRBJ1-2; 7 bases align to TRBD1. The germline gives CDR1 ENHRY, CDR2 SYGVKD. The V gene end was trimmed by 10 bases and the J gene end by 4 bases; junction bases not matched to a gene: 6. CDR3 length: 12 residues. As DNA, the CDR3 is TGTGCCACTGGGGACAGCTCCTATGGCTACACCTTC. Translated: CATGDSSYGYTF.

The chain employs TRBV5-1 and TRBJ2-7; tentative D call: TRBD1 (5 bases). The CDR3 extends over 13 amino acids. Trimming shortened V by 1 base and J by 2 bases, and 7 bases separated the two germline ends. Germline V lookup: CDR1 SGHRS, CDR2 YFSETQ. Here the CDR3 DNA reads TGCGCCAGCAGCTTGCAGGGTGCCTACGAGCAGTACTTC. This encodes CASSLQGAYEQYF.

The chain joins TRBV5-4 to TRBJ2-2; D unresolved. V was trimmed by 2 bases and J by 2 bases, leaving 10 bases between them. Germline V lookup: CDR1 SGHNT, CDR2 YYREEE (reference sequence). The length of the CDR3 is 15 residues. The CDR3 bases are TGTGCCAGCAGCTTTGCTTCGGGCAACACCGGGGAGCTGTTTTTT. Protein sequence: CASSFASGNTGELFF.

This chain connects TRBV2 to TRBJ2-1; TRBD1 matches 8 bases. After removal of 4 bases from V and 6 bases from J, the junction contained 2 bases not matched to a gene. Germline V gives CDR1 SNHLY, CDR2 FYNNEI. The CDR3 extends over 13 amino acids. The CDR3 protein is CASSVDRGNEQFF. The CDR3 coding sequence is TGTGCCAGCAGTGTTGACAGGGGCAATGAGCAGTTCTTC.

Points on this clone: Other nucleotide sequences from this sample produce the same CDR3. This chain joins TRBV5-6 and TRBJ2-7, with unresolved D. Germline lookup yields CDR1 SGHDT and CDR2 YYEEEE. V was pared by 2 bases and J by 3 bases, with 3 bases between. The CDR3 has 11 residues. The CDR3 sequence: CASSLNYEQYF. CDR3 DNA sequence: TGTGCCAGCAGCTTAAACTACGAGCAGTACTTC.

This clone was picked up a small number of times. The rearrangement uses TRBV10-3 and TRBJ2-7, with a weak D call TRBD2 (6 bases). CDR1 is ENHRY, CDR2 SYGVKD, per germline. This CDR3 is 11 amino acids long. Trimming removed 10 bases at V and 6 bases at J, with 13 bases between. CDR3 amino acids: CATSPGGEQYF. The CDR3 DNA follows: TGTGCCACCTCACCCGGGGGCGAGCAGTACTTC.

The J gene is TRBJ2-3, the V gene TRBV25-1; the D is unclear. V was pared by 0 bases and J by 5 bases, with 3 bases between. CDR1 MGHDK and CDR2 SYGVNS come from the germline V gene. The CDR3 sequence is 12 residues long. Written as DNA, the CDR3 is TGTGCCAGCAGTGAATATAGAGATACGCAGTATTTT. Translated, it gives CASSEYRDTQYF.

On this clone: Other nucleotide sequences in the sample specify the same CDR3. The CDR3 sequence is CASSYRPNEKLFF. The CDR3 DNA sequence: TGTGCCAGCAGTTACCGCCCTAATGAAAAACTGTTTTTT. The J gene is TRBJ1-4, the V gene TRBV6-5; no firm D call. V was trimmed by 2 bases and J by 3 bases, leaving 4 bases between them. The CDR3 spans 13 residues. Per germline, CDR1 MNHEY and CDR2 SVGAGI.